These 7 T cell receptor beta chains share one sample of origin, sequenced in a study of cytomegalovirus exposure and HLA in healthy donors. Amplification used 60 Vbeta primers and 13 Jbeta primers. Some clones are missing from TCRdb's copy, which holds only in-frame ones; the method was immunoSEQ multiplex PCR. The sample gives some 190,000 clones, roughly 87% of which show up once; approximately 1.5% is in the top ten. Material: PBMCs. All receptors derive from a man in his forties or fifties in good health and CMV-seronegative.

The rearrangement links TRBV25-1 to TRBJ2-7, with 10 bases identical to TRBD1. Trimming took 2 bases from V and 0 from J; bases not matched to a gene: 7. Germline CDR1 and CDR2: MGHDK and SYGVNS. The CDR3 spans 17 residues. The CDR3 bases are TGTGCCAGCAGTGAAGCCTCGGGACAGGGGCCCTCCTACGAGCAGTACTTC. This encodes CASSEASGQGPSYEQYF.

V gene TRBV6-5 combines with J gene TRBJ1-2, with 8 bases lining up with TRBD1. CDR1 is MNHEY and CDR2 is SVGAGI in the germline V gene. Trimming removed 2 bases from V and 1 base from J; junction bases left unmatched: 3. This CDR3 has 15 residues. The CDR3 here is CASSYVTGVNYGYTF. In DNA, the CDR3 is TGTGCCAGCAGTTACGTGACAGGGGTTAACTATGGCTACACCTTC.

On this clone: Other DNA sequences within the sample encode an identical CDR3. The chain combines TRBV27 with TRBJ2-7; 8 bases line up with TRBD1. V was pared by 3 bases and J by 3 bases, with 4 bases of the junction left unmatched. This CDR3 contains 14 residues. CDR1 is MNHEY, CDR2 SMNVEV, per germline (reference sequence). CDR3 sequence (DNA): TGTGCCAGCAGTTTCCTCGGACAGGGCTACGAGCAGTACTTC. Protein product: CASSFLGQGYEQYF.

This clone was detected only a few times. The chain combines TRBV4-3 with TRBJ2-2; D may be TRBD2 (7 bases). Germline V gene data show CDR1 as LGHNA and CDR2 as YSLEER. This CDR3 is 16 amino acids long. The ends were cut back, 0 bases at V and 6 bases at J, with 14 bases in the middle. The CDR3 DNA is TGCGCCAGCAGCCAAGATTCCGGGGGGCGGGCCGGGGAGCTGTTTTTT. Translated: CASSQDSGGRAGELFF.

The rearrangement uses TRBV6-6 and TRBJ2-1, with 11 bases matching TRBD2. V shed 7 bases and J 9 bases; nucleotides not matched to a gene: 8. Looked up from germline, CDR1 is MNHNY and CDR2 is SVGAGI (reference sequence). The CDR3 runs 14 residues. CDR3 bases: TGTGCCAGCAATATAGCGGGAGGGCCTAGTGAGCAGTTCTTC. Amino acids: CASNIAGGPSEQFF.

The chain combines TRBV5-1 with TRBJ2-5, with 11 bases identical to TRBD2. V lost 7 bases and J lost 4; bases outside the gene matches: 6. From germline, CDR1 is SGHRS and CDR2 YFSETQ. The CDR3 is 14 residues long. CDR3 sequence reads: CASVPLAGGETQYF. CDR3 nucleotide sequence: TGCGCCAGCGTTCCCCTAGCGGGAGGAGAGACCCAGTACTTC.

V and J are TRBV5-1 and TRBJ2-3, with a possible D match to TRBD2 (7 bases). Germline CDR1 reads SGHRS; CDR2 reads YFSETQ. The germline V and J ends were trimmed by 5 bases and 5 bases, with 15 bases remaining between them. CDR3 size: 14 residues. In DNA, the CDR3 is TGCGCCAGCAGGGCCCGGGGGGCGGGAGATACGCAGTATTTT. Translation gives CASRARGAGDTQYF.